Described below is a single T cell receptor beta chain sequence and its context. This sample is part of a study of radiotherapy plus CTLA-4 blockade in lung cancer. V gave up 4 bases and J gave up 1 base; unmatched junction bases: 7. The CDR3 sequence is 15 residues long. Germline assignment: CDR1 SGHRS and CDR2 YFSETQ. Profiling relied on immunoSEQ multiplex PCR, and the TCRdb table lists in-frame clones only, not all of them. The sample has over 60,000 clones, around nine tenths seen once. The TCR sequence derives from a human donor with non-small cell lung cancer who had stable disease on radiotherapy plus ipilimumab. The input for sequencing was peripheral blood, taken from a patient treated with radiotherapy plus ipilimumab. This sequence joins TRBV5-1 and TRBJ2-7, with 8 bases that match TRBD1. CDR3 in DNA: TGCGCCAGCAGCATTACCGGGACAGGTTCCTACGAGCAGTACTTC. Its protein is CASSITGTGSYEQYF.